This T cell receptor beta chain was captured in a study of CD8 T cells in ankylosing spondylitis. TCRdb re-called the 5' RACE reads through MiXCR, storing one row per CDR3 protein. The sample holds roughly 180,000 distinct CDR3 sequences, roughly 13% seen once. In germline, CDR1 is SEHNR, CDR2 FQNEAQ (reference sequence). The ends lost 2 bases at V and 2 bases at J; junction bases unmatched: 6. CDR3 length: 16 amino acids. J is TRBJ2-3 and V is TRBV7-9, with 8 nucleotides matching TRBD2. The specimen was blood, either unsorted or a sorted T cell fraction (not recorded which). The sequence was obtained from a male donor with ankylosing spondylitis or in good health (not recorded which). This chain's CDR3 is CASSLLRGGPTDTQYF. As DNA, the CDR3 is TGTGCCAGCAGCTTACTCCGCGGGGGGCCCACAGATACGCAGTATTTT. Complete variable domain (other parts from reference TRBV7-9 and TRBJ2-3): DTGVSQNPRHKITKRGQNVTFRCDPISEHNRLYWYRQTLGQGPEFLTYFQNEAQLEKSRLLSDRFSAERPKGSFSTLEIQRTEQGDSAMYLCASSLLRGGPTDTQYFGPGTRLTVL.